This TCR beta chain is from a study of technical replicates of blood from several donors. This clone was recorded only once. TCRdb's copy holds only in-frame clones and misses some; the assay was immunoSEQ multiplex PCR. Of over 55,000 clones listed, about 87% are singletons. Sample: PBMCs. This TCR derives from a human donor in good health. Some clones in this sample may be carry-over from other donors' samples.

The CDR3 coding sequence is TGTGCCAGCAGTGAATCATTAGGGACAGGGCAGTATGAGCAGTTCTTC. Amino acids: CASSESLGTGQYEQFF. This chain connects TRBV6-1 to TRBJ2-1; 9 positions agree with TRBD1. The V gene's germline CDR1 is MNHNS and CDR2 SASEGT. The CDR3 sequence is 16 residues long. J lost 8 bases, V lost 2 bases, and 10 bases had no gene match.